These T cell receptor beta chains were read from a single sample in a study of CD8 T cells in ankylosing spondylitis. TCRdb redid the calling of the 5' RACE reads with MiXCR, one entry per CDR3 protein. The data show 470,000 or so distinct CDR3 sequences, with around 26% seen just once and about 0.92% held by the top ten. Input material: blood, either unsorted or a sorted T cell fraction (not recorded which). These receptor sequences come from a male donor with ankylosing spondylitis. Each CDR3 is given with its conserved first and last residue. A D gene is named only where the DNA matches it firmly. Not every row has a clone size; where given, it reads once, few, many or a size class.

abundance,j_gene,v_gene,d_gene,CDR3aa,CDR3nt
.,TRBJ1-2,TRBV5-1,TRBD1,CASGGTGGNYGYTF,TGCGCCAGCGGAGGGACAGGGGGAAACTATGGCTACACCTTC
.,TRBJ1-2,TRBV5-1,TRBD1,CASSLWGGQNYGYTF,TGCGCCAGCAGCCTCTGGGGGGGACAGAACTATGGCTACACCTTC
.,TRBJ1-2,TRBV5-5,TRBD1,CASSLELRGTGGYTF,TGTGCCAGCAGCTTGGAATTAAGGGGGACAGGCGGCTACACCTTC
.,TRBJ1-6,TRBV4-1,.,CASSQDGEGSYNSPLHF,TGCGCCAGCAGCCAAGATGGAGAGGGCAGCTATAATTCACCCCTCCACTTT
.,TRBJ1-5,TRBV20-1,.,CSAKGGAEPNQPQHF,TGCAGTGCTAAGGGTGGGGCAGAACCAAATCAGCCCCAGCATTTT
.,TRBJ1-1,TRBV5-1,.,CASSRGGGISEAFF,TGCGCCAGCAGCCGGGGCGGGGGGATCAGTGAAGCTTTCTTT
.,TRBJ2-1,TRBV14,TRBD2,CASSQDAGLYNEQFF,TGTGCCAGCAGCCAAGATGCGGGACTATACAATGAGCAGTTCTTC
few,TRBJ2-3,TRBV20-1,TRBD2,CSARLAGAEDTQYF,TGCAGTGCTCGACTAGCGGGAGCCGAGGATACGCAGTATTTT
few,TRBJ2-7,TRBV7-9,.,CASSLEWSRGEQYF,TGTGCCAGCAGCTTAGAATGGAGCAGGGGCGAGCAGTACTTC
few,TRBJ2-3,TRBV11-2,.,CASSFGTFTDTQYF,TGTGCCAGCAGCTTTGGGACCTTCACAGATACGCAGTATTTT
.,TRBJ2-1,TRBV11-2,TRBD1,CASSSYRGLGNNEQFF,TGTGCCAGCAGCTCATACAGGGGATTGGGGAACAATGAGCAGTTCTTC
few,TRBJ1-2,TRBV18,.,CASSPPEATAYGYTF,TGTGCCAGCTCACCACCGGAGGCGACAGCTTATGGCTACACCTTC
.,TRBJ1-6,TRBV20-1,.,CSASSLQGTSPLHF,TGCAGTGCTAGCTCCCTCCAGGGAACTTCACCCCTCCACTTT
few,TRBJ2-3,TRBV12-3/TRBV12-4,.,CASRPDSGDTQYF,TGTGCCAGCAGGCCGGACAGTGGAGATACGCAGTATTTT
.,TRBJ2-2,TRBV12-3/TRBV12-4,.,CASSFRSGINTGELFF,TGTGCCAGCAGTTTCAGGAGCGGTATCAACACCGGGGAGCTGTTTTTT
few,TRBJ2-3,TRBV11-2,TRBD2,CASSLSFGLAGGTDTQYF,TGTGCCAGCAGCTTATCCTTTGGACTAGCGGGAGGGACAGATACGCAGTATTTT
.,TRBJ1-1,TRBV30,.,CAWSGFRGGSEAFF,TGTGCCTGGAGTGGTTTCAGGGGAGGGTCCGAAGCTTTCTTT
few,TRBJ2-3,TRBV5-1,TRBD1,CASRLEGALTDTQYF,TGCGCCAGCAGGCTCGAGGGGGCGCTCACAGATACGCAGTATTTT
.,TRBJ1-1,TRBV3-1,.,CASSQVFKTEAFF,TGTGCCAGCAGCCAAGTTTTTAAGACTGAAGCTTTCTTT
.,TRBJ2-2,TRBV15,.,CATRNDTGELFF,TGTGCCACCAGAAATGACACCGGGGAGCTGTTTTTT
few,TRBJ2-1,TRBV2,.,CASSKELGGHNEQFF,TGTGCCAGCAGTAAAGAACTAGGAGGGCACAATGAGCAGTTCTTC
few,TRBJ2-2,TRBV3-1,TRBD1,CASSQDGQAMNTGELFF,TGTGCCAGCAGCCAAGATGGACAGGCTATGAACACCGGGGAGCTGTTTTTT
.,TRBJ2-3,TRBV4-1,TRBD2,CASSQDNRPGLAGGTDTQYF,TGCGCCAGCAGCCAAGATAACCGTCCGGGACTAGCGGGGGGCACAGATACGCAGTATTTT
.,TRBJ1-1,TRBV15,.,CATSRAINTEAFF,TGTGCCACCAGCAGAGCCATCAACACTGAAGCTTTCTTT
.,TRBJ1-2,TRBV20-1,TRBD1,CRADRGTYGYTF,TGCAGGGCTGACAGGGGGACTTATGGCTACACCTTC
.,TRBJ1-4,TRBV15,TRBD1,CATSLRQGRGEKLFF,TGTGCCACCAGCTTGCGACAGGGCAGAGGGGAAAAACTGTTTTTT
.,TRBJ2-3,TRBV25-1,TRBD1,CASSELRQGLTDTQYF,TGTGCCAGCAGTGAACTCCGACAGGGGTTGACAGATACGCAGTATTTT
few,TRBJ1-3,TRBV12-3/TRBV12-4,.,CASSFEGLGNTIYF,TGTGCCAGCAGCTTTGAGGGGCTAGGAAACACCATATATTTT
few,TRBJ1-1,TRBV5-1,.,CASSLGQTEAFF,TGCGCCAGCAGCTTGGGACAGACTGAAGCTTTCTTT
few,TRBJ2-6,TRBV27,TRBD2,CASSSKTGLAGYSGANVLTF,TGTGCCAGCAGTTCTAAAACCGGACTAGCGGGTTACTCTGGGGCCAACGTCCTGACTTTC
.,TRBJ2-2,TRBV5-1,.,CASSFIEFNTGELFF,TGCGCCAGCAGCTTTATAGAGTTTAACACCGGGGAGCTGTTTTTT
.,TRBJ1-2,TRBV7-9,.,CASSPDPDTRTGYTF,TGTGCCAGCAGCCCGGACCCCGACACCCGGACTGGCTACACCTTC
few,TRBJ2-5,TRBV7-9,TRBD2,CASSLGTRETQYF,TGTGCCAGCAGCTTAGGGACTAGGGAGACCCAGTACTTC
few,TRBJ2-2,TRBV5-6,.,CASSFVPNTGELFF,TGTGCCAGCAGCTTCGTTCCGAACACCGGGGAGCTGTTTTTT
few,TRBJ2-7,TRBV11-2,TRBD1,CASSFRGGQIDEQYF,TGTGCCAGCAGCTTCCGTGGGGGACAGATTGATGAGCAGTACTTC
few,TRBJ2-3,TRBV19,TRBD2,CASSAGTSGNTDTQYF,TGTGCCAGTAGTGCCGGGACTAGCGGAAACACAGATACGCAGTATTTT
once,TRBJ2-7,TRBV18,.,CASAAGRDYEQYF,TGTGCCAGCGCCGCGGGCAGGGACTACGAGCAGTACTTC
few,TRBJ2-3,TRBV20-1,.,CSARGAVSPDTQYF,TGCAGTGCTAGAGGAGCGGTTAGCCCAGATACGCAGTATTTT
.,TRBJ2-3,TRBV19,.,CASSPVEGAFTDTQYF,TGTGCCAGTTCACCCGTGGAGGGGGCCTTCACAGATACGCAGTATTTT
few,TRBJ2-5,TRBV11-2,TRBD2,CASSPDAGLAGGETQYF,TGTGCCAGCAGCCCTGACGCTGGACTAGCGGGAGGAGAGACCCAGTACTTC
.,TRBJ1-2,TRBV11-3,.,CASSRTTRTSPNYGYTF,TGTGCCAGCAGCCGCACTACCCGGACGAGCCCCAACTATGGCTACACCTTC
few,TRBJ1-1,TRBV7-9,.,CASSHGHRDTEAFF,TGTGCCAGCAGCCACGGACATCGGGACACTGAAGCTTTCTTT
.,TRBJ2-1,TRBV7-9,TRBD1,CASSYPQGEFGNEQFF,TGTGCCAGCAGCTACCCCCAGGGGGAATTTGGGAATGAGCAGTTCTTC
.,TRBJ2-1,TRBV7-9,.,CASSLGQYRVGDEQFF,TGTGCCAGCAGCTTGGGCCAGTATAGAGTGGGGGATGAGCAGTTCTTC
many,TRBJ2-1,TRBV24-1,TRBD2,CATSDRLAGDGNEQFF,TGTGCCACCAGTGATCGACTAGCGGGAGATGGGAATGAGCAGTTCTTC
.,TRBJ2-5,TRBV6-1,TRBD1,CASSEPGQGLETQYF,TGTGCCAGCAGTGAACCGGGACAGGGATTGGAGACCCAGTACTTC